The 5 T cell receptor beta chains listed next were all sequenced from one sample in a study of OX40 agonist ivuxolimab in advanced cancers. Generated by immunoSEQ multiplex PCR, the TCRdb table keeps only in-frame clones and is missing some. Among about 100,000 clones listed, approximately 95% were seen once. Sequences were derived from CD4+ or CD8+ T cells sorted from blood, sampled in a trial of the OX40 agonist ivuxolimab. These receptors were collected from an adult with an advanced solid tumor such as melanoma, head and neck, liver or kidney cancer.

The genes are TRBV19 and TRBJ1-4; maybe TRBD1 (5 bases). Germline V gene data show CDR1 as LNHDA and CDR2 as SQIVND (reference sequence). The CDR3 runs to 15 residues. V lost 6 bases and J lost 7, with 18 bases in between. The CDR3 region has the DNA TGTGCCAGTAGCCTCGGGGCAGGATCGGGTGAAAAACTGTTTTTT. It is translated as CASSLGAGSGEKLFF.

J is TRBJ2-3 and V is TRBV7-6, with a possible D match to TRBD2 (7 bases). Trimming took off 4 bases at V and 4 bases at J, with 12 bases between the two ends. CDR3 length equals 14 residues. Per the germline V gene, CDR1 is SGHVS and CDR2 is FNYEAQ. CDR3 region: CASSSGGGADTQYF. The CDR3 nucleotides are TGTGCCAGCAGCTCGGGGGGCGGGGCAGATACGCAGTATTTT.

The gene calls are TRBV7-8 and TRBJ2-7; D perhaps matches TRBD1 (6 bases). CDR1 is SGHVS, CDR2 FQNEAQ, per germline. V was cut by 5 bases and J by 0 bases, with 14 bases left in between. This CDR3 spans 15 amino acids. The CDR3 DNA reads TGTGCCAGCAGCCCTTACCAGGGGCCCTCCTACGAGCAGTACTTC. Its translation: CASSPYQGPSYEQYF.

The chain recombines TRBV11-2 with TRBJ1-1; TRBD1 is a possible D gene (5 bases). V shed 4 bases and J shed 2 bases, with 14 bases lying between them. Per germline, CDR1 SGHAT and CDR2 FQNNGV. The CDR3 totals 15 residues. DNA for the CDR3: TGTGCCAGCAGCTCATTAACGGGGGTCAACACTGAAGCTTTCTTT. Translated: CASSSLTGVNTEAFF.

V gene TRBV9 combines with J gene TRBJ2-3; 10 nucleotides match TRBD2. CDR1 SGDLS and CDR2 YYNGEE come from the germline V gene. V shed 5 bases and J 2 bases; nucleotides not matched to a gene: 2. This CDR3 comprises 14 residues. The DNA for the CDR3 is TGTGCCAGCAGTAGCGGGGGGCTCACAGATACGCAGTATTTT. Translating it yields CASSSGGLTDTQYF.